This T cell receptor (beta chain) was sequenced during a study of shared clonotypes between healthy human individuals. About the research overall: Donors consisted of two women and a few men between 18 and 49.

The protocol was immunoSEQ multiplex PCR, while the TCRdb copy is restricted to in-frame clones and leaves out a portion. The sample includes about 490,000 clones, about 85% of them seen just once. On this clone itself: Its antigen is not known. This may be a read error: a much more frequent sequence differs by one nucleotide.

Broader study findings: Sequencing depth was predicted to influence how clonotypes are shared among donors.

The germline V gene encodes CDR1 SGDLS and CDR2 YYNGEE. The CDR3 loop spans 13 amino acids. Specimen: PBMCs. The chain is built from TRBV9 and TRBJ2-5; D gene ambiguous. The DNA end is a closer match to TRBJ2-7, so the J assignment may be wrong. The TCR comes from a woman in her 40s in good health. Some clones in this sample may be carry-over from other donors' samples. For the CDR3, the DNA is TGTGCCAGCAGCGCAGACCTTAGGGACGAGCAGTACTTC. It yields the protein CASSADLRDEQYF.